One sample yielded the 27 T cell receptor beta chains listed below, sequenced in a study of shared clonotypes between healthy human individuals. Profiling relied on immunoSEQ multiplex PCR, and the TCRdb table lists in-frame clones only, not all of them. The sample has 2 million to 2.5 million clones; approximately 95% are singletons. The sequenced sample consisted of naive CD4+ T cells sorted from blood. Noted subset: CD45RA+ positively selected. These receptors were taken from a man aged 18 to 29 in good health.

In this sample, this clone turned up once. Other DNA variants within this sample encode the same CDR3. The chain is built from TRBV29-1 and TRBJ1-2; D not resolved. This CDR3 spans 12 amino acids. V was trimmed by 6 bases and J by 0 bases, leaving 8 bases between them. Germline CDR1 is SQVTM and CDR2 is ANQGSEA. The CDR3 coding sequence is TGCAGCGTCGGGAAGTCTAACTATGGCTACACCTTC. Translated, it gives CSVGKSNYGYTF.

The chain carries TRBV15 and TRBJ1-5; maybe TRBD1 (5 bases). Trimming cost V 6 bases and J 7 bases, with 16 bases left between them. Per germline, CDR1 LNHNV and CDR2 YYDKDF (reference sequence). This CDR3 has 14 amino acids. The CDR3 sequence is CATREGGARQPQHF. The DNA of the CDR3 is TGTGCCACCAGGGAAGGAGGGGCCCGGCAGCCCCAGCATTTT.

The rearrangement uses TRBV7-3 and TRBJ2-3; 11 bases match TRBD2. CDR1 and CDR2 from the germline V gene are SGHTA and FQGTGA. V shed 5 bases, J shed 10 bases, and the junction held 17 bases outside the gene matches. This CDR3 has 17 residues. CDR3 amino acids: CASSPELAGGPLTSQYF. The CDR3, as DNA: TGTGCCAGCAGCCCGGAATTAGCGGGGGGGCCCTTAACTTCGCAGTATTTT.

V is TRBV7-9 and J is TRBJ2-1; the D is unclear. The germline V gene has CDR1 SEHNR and CDR2 FQNEAQ (reference sequence). The germline V and J ends were trimmed by 5 bases and 1 base, with 15 bases remaining between them. CDR3 length equals 16 residues. The CDR3 nucleotides read TGTGCCAGCAGCCGTAGCATGGATTGGTCCTACAATGAGCAGTTCTTC. Protein sequence: CASSRSMDWSYNEQFF.

This sequence joins TRBV5-6 and TRBJ2-7; D ambiguous. CDR1 SGHDT and CDR2 YYEEEE come from the germline V gene. V dropped 2 bases and J dropped 3 bases, with 15 bases sitting between them. This CDR3 comprises 15 residues. CDR3 amino acids: CASSFTGRYNYEQYF. The CDR3 nucleotides read TGTGCCAGCAGCTTTACCGGCCGCTATAACTACGAGCAGTACTTC. The variable domain in full, with the rest retrieved from reference TRBV5-6 and TRBJ2-7, is DAGVTQSPTHLIKTRGQQVTLRCSPKSGHDTVSWYQQALGQGPQFIFQYYEEEERQRGNFPDRFSGHQFPNYSSELNVNALLLGDSALYLCASSFTGRYNYEQYFGPGTRLTVT.

The V and J genes are TRBV12-5 and TRBJ2-1; 9 nucleotides agree with TRBD1. Germline values: CDR1 LGHNT, CDR2 FRNRAP. This CDR3 has 16 residues. With 6 bases clipped from V and 5 bases from J, the junction kept 11 bases outside the gene matches. The CDR3 bases are TGTGCTAGTGGCCCCCTTCGGGGGACAGGGAACAATGAGCAGTTCTTC. Translation: CASGPLRGTGNNEQFF.

This chain links TRBV5-1 with TRBJ1-4, with D perhaps TRBD1 (6 bases). Trimming shortened V by 4 bases and J by 6 bases, and 13 bases separated the two germline ends. Germline V gene sequence: CDR1 SGHRS, CDR2 YFSETQ. The CDR3 extends over 14 amino acids. The CDR3 nucleotides are TGCGCCAGCAGCGCCCCGGGACACGATGAAAAACTGTTTTTT. This codes for CASSAPGHDEKLFF. Filled out from reference TRBV5-1 and TRBJ1-4, the complete variable domain reads KAGVTQTPRYLIKTRGQQVTLSCSPISGHRSVSWYQQTPGQGLQFLFEYFSETQRNKGNFPGRFSGRQFSNSRSEMNVSTLELGDSALYLCASSAPGHDEKLFFGSGTQLSVL.

V gene TRBV5-5 combines with J gene TRBJ2-7, with D possibly being TRBD2 (6 bases). The germline CDR1 and CDR2 sequences are SGHKS and YYEKEE (reference sequence). The CDR3 is 14 amino acids. Deletions cut 4 bases from V and 2 bases from J, with 13 bases between. This CDR3 is CASSVGGRTYEQYF. Here the CDR3 DNA reads TGTGCCAGCAGCGTGGGTGGGAGGACCTACGAGCAGTACTTC.

The chain joins TRBV10-3 to TRBJ1-5; 9 nucleotides align to TRBD1. The CDR3 spans 13 residues. CDR1 ENHRY and CDR2 SYGVKD come from the germline V gene. Trimming took 8 bases from V and 5 from J; bases not matched to a gene: 4. The chain's CDR3 is CAIGTGRHQPQHF. For the CDR3, the DNA is TGTGCCATCGGGACAGGGAGGCATCAGCCCCAGCATTTT.

This chain connects TRBV6-1 to TRBJ2-5, with 10 positions matching TRBD2. Unmatched junction bases numbered 7, after V lost 7 bases and J lost 5 bases. The germline V gene encodes CDR1 MNHNS and CDR2 SASEGT. The CDR3 runs to 14 residues. This CDR3 reads CASKSGTSAETQYF. DNA for the CDR3: TGTGCCAGCAAATCCGGGACTAGCGCGGAGACCCAGTACTTC.

This chain joins TRBV28 and TRBJ2-1, with D possibly matching TRBD1 (6 bases). Germline CDR1 is MDHEN and CDR2 is SYDVKM. Trimming cost V 4 bases and J 4 bases, with 14 bases left between them. This CDR3 region has 15 residues. The CDR3 sequence is CASSSPGQWYNEQFF. The DNA of the CDR3 is TGTGCCAGCAGTTCCCCGGGACAATGGTACAATGAGCAGTTCTTC.

This clone appeared a single time. V is TRBV30 and J is TRBJ1-3; D is unresolved. Per germline, CDR1 GTSNPN and CDR2 SVGIG (reference sequence). The CDR3 length is 16 residues. V dropped 3 bases and J dropped 0 bases, with 15 bases sitting between them. Here the CDR3 DNA reads TGTGCCTGGAGCCCACGCCCCGTTAGCTCTGGAAACACCATATATTTT. This codes for CAWSPRPVSSGNTIYF.

The chain carries TRBV25-1 and TRBJ1-2; perhaps TRBD1 as D (5 bases). The germline V and J ends were trimmed by 6 bases and 3 bases, with 14 bases remaining between them. The CDR3 is 14 amino acids. Germline CDR1 reads MGHDK; CDR2 reads SYGVNS. The CDR3 DNA follows: TGTGCCAGCAGATTCACAGGTACCTACTATGGCTACACCTTC. This sequence encodes CASRFTGTYYGYTF.

Points on this clone: At one end, the junction sequence differs from germline, possibly due to a read error. The chain carries TRBV10-3 and TRBJ2-7; TRBD2 is a possible D gene (6 bases). Germline-derived CDR1 and CDR2 are ENHRY and SYGVKD. The length of the CDR3 is 15 residues. This CDR3 is CAITEEGLRAGEQYF. The CDR3 coding sequence is TGTGCCATCACTGAGGAGGGACTCCGAGCGGGCGAGCAGTACTTC.

The CDR3 region is CASSSPAGVGTGELFF. CDR3 coding DNA: TGTGCCAGCAGTTCCCCAGCGGGAGTAGGCACCGGGGAGCTGTTTTTT. This chain links TRBV6-5 with TRBJ2-2; TRBD2 aligns across 8 bases. The V gene's germline CDR1 is MNHEY and CDR2 SVGAGI. The CDR3 loop spans 16 amino acids. With 4 bases clipped from V and 4 bases from J, the junction kept 8 bases outside the gene matches.

The chain couples TRBV10-3 to TRBJ2-6; 9 bases map to TRBD1. Trimming took 4 bases from V and 2 from J; bases not matched to a gene: 6. This CDR3 contains 17 residues. CDR1 and CDR2 (germline): ENHRY, SYGVKD. This CDR3 reads CAISGRQGDAGANVLTF. The CDR3 DNA reads as TGTGCCATCAGTGGTAGACAGGGGGACGCTGGGGCCAACGTCCTGACTTTC.

The chain combines TRBV6-5 with TRBJ1-2, with D uncertain. This CDR3 comprises 14 residues. Per germline, CDR1 MNHEY and CDR2 SVGAGI. V dropped 0 bases and J dropped 4 bases, with 9 bases sitting between them. The CDR3 loop reads CASSYSLGSYGYTF. The CDR3 region has the DNA TGTGCCAGCAGTTACTCGTTAGGTTCCTATGGCTACACCTTC.

The rearrangement uses TRBV6-1 and TRBJ2-2; no definite D call. V was clipped by 2 bases and J by 1 base, with 8 bases between them. Germline V lookup: CDR1 MNHNS, CDR2 SASEGT. CDR3 size: 15 residues. The DNA of the CDR3 is TGTGCCAGCAGTGAAAGAAAGGGGAACACCGGGGAGCTGTTTTTT. Its translation is CASSERKGNTGELFF.

The CDR3 DNA sequence: TGTGCCTGGAGTGTATTCGAGCGGGGCACAGATACGCAGTATTTT. This encodes CAWSVFERGTDTQYF. The chain couples TRBV30 to TRBJ2-3; possibly TRBD2 for D (6 bases). This CDR3 region has 15 residues. Germline CDR1 is GTSNPN and CDR2 is SVGIG (reference sequence). V gave up 0 bases and J gave up 1 base, with 11 bases separating them.

The count of this clone is one. This chain joins TRBV18 and TRBJ2-4; no clear D gene. Germline CDR1 and CDR2: KGHSH and LQKENI. V was clipped by 0 bases and J by 7 bases, with 10 bases between them. The CDR3 contains 14 residues. CDR3 sequence: CASSPPQFGNIQYF. For the CDR3, the DNA is TGTGCCAGCTCACCACCGCAGTTTGGGAACATTCAGTACTTC.

J is TRBJ2-3 and V is TRBV19; either TRBD1 or TRBD2 may supply D (5 bases each). The CDR3 is 16 amino acids. Per germline, CDR1 LNHDA and CDR2 SQIVND (reference sequence). V was pared by 4 bases and J by 0 bases, with 14 bases between. CDR3 loop: CASSSPGTSSTDTQYF. The CDR3 bases are TGTGCCAGTAGTAGTCCCGGGACGTCGAGCACAGATACGCAGTATTTT.

The chain employs TRBV29-1 and TRBJ2-3, with 7 nucleotides matching TRBD1. J gave up 1 base and V 3 bases, and 1 base lay outside the gene matches. Germline-derived CDR1 and CDR2 are SQVTM and ANQGSEA. The CDR3 is 13 residues long. The CDR3 DNA reads as TGCAGCGTTGAGGGGACAGGCACAGATACGCAGTATTTT. Translation: CSVEGTGTDTQYF.

This chain uses TRBV10-3 with TRBJ2-1; 9 nucleotides line up with TRBD1. The CDR3 is 15 residues long. Germline trimming cut 6 bases from V and 4 bases from J; bases unmatched to any gene: 7. The germline gives CDR1 ENHRY, CDR2 SYGVKD. For the CDR3, the DNA is TGTGCCATCAGAGCCTCGGGACAGGGATACAATGAGCAGTTCTTC. Its protein product is CAIRASGQGYNEQFF.

The V and J genes are TRBV15 and TRBJ2-5; 7 bases agree with TRBD1. The CDR3 contains 15 residues. J was trimmed by 3 bases and V by 0 bases; bases with no gene match: 4. Germline V lookup: CDR1 LNHNV, CDR2 YYDKDF (reference sequence). DNA of the CDR3: TGTGCCACCAGCAGAGACCGACAGGGTGAAGAGACCCAGTACTTC. It codes for CATSRDRQGEETQYF.

J is TRBJ2-5 and V is TRBV11-1, with D perhaps TRBD1 or TRBD2 (5 bases each). The CDR3 length is 13 residues. Between the trimmed V and J ends, which lost 5 bases and 7 bases, there was a span of 14 bases. The germline V gene has CDR1 SGHAT and CDR2 FQDESV (reference sequence). The CDR3 nucleotides are TGTGCCAGCAGCCTCGGGGCGTTAGGGACCCAGTACTTC. This gives the protein CASSLGALGTQYF.

Points on this clone: Other DNA sequences in this sample translate to the same CDR3. The gene calls are TRBV18 and TRBJ1-2; a possible D gene is TRBD1 (6 bases). Trimming cost V 3 bases and J 0 bases, with 11 bases left between them. Germline V gene lookup returns CDR1 KGHSH and CDR2 LQKENI. The CDR3 is made up of 15 amino acids. The CDR3 is CASSPGTTANYGYTF. Written as DNA, the CDR3 is TGTGCCAGCTCACCCGGGACAACTGCTAACTATGGCTACACCTTC.

The table lists this clone with a count of one. CDR3 DNA sequence: TGTGCCAGCAGTGAAAGGGAACTTGGAAACTATGGCTACACCTTC. Translating gives CASSERELGNYGYTF. This sequence joins TRBV6-1 and TRBJ1-2; no definite D call. The CDR3 runs 15 residues. V lost 2 bases, J lost 2 bases, and 12 bases lay in between. The germline V gene encodes CDR1 MNHNS and CDR2 SASEGT.